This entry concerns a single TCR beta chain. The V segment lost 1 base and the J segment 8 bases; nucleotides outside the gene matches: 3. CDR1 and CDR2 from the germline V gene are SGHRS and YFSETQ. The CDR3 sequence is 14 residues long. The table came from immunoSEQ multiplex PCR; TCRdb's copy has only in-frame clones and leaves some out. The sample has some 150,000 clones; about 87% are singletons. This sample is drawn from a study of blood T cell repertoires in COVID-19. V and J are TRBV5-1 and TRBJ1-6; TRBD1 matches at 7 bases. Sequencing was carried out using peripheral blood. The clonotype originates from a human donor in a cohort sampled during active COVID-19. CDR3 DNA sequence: TGCGCCAGCAGCTTGACAGGGGAAGATTCACCCCTCCACTTT. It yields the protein CASSLTGEDSPLHF.